These T cell receptor beta chains were read from a single sample in a study of blood T cell repertoires in COVID-19. Using immunoSEQ multiplex PCR, the repertoire was profiled, and TCRdb retains in-frame clones only, with some absent. This table has 200,000 to 250,000 clones, more than 80% appearing once. Sequenced input: peripheral blood. The receptors here all came from a man aged 25-45 years who had recovered from COVID-19. CDR3s include the opening cysteine and the closing phenylalanine or tryptophan. Each record gives: CDR3 length, V gene, clone size, J gene, D gene, CDR3 protein, CDR3 DNA. A D gene is named only where the DNA matches it firmly. Clone sizes are given selectively: once, few, many, or a class where the clone is expanded.

>14|TRBV13|-|TRBJ2-7|-
CASSSGLGDYEQYF
TGTGCCAGCAGCTCCGGACTGGGAGACTACGAGCAGTACTTC
>17|TRBV7-8|once|TRBJ1-2|TRBD1
CASSSDRGSVWNYGYTF
TGTGCCAGCAGCTCCGACAGGGGGAGTGTGTGGAACTATGGCTACACCTTC
>15|TRBV5-1|-|TRBJ2-3|TRBD2
CASTPGGISTDTQYF
TGCGCCAGCACCCCCGGGGGGATTAGCACAGATACGCAGTATTTT
>20|TRBV4-3|-|TRBJ1-5|TRBD1
CASSQVIGTGTRGGDQPQHF
TGCGCCAGCAGCCAAGTAATAGGGACAGGGACCCGAGGGGGCGATCAGCCCCAGCATTTT
>16|TRBV7-6|-|TRBJ1-6|-
CASSQKLSSYNSPLHF
TGTGCCAGCAGCCAAAAGTTGAGCTCCTATAATTCACCCCTCCACTTT
>14|TRBV28|few|TRBJ1-2|TRBD1
CASSLMGQNYGYTF
TGTGCCAGCAGTTTGATGGGACAGAACTATGGCTACACCTTC
>15|TRBV5-1|-|TRBJ1-4|-
CASSETGATNEKLFF
TGCGCCAGCAGCGAGACAGGTGCAACTAATGAAAAACTGTTTTTT
>13|TRBV7-9|-|TRBJ1-2|-
CASSPGGAYGYTF
TGTGCCAGCAGCCCGGGGGGAGCCTATGGCTACACCTTC
>12|TRBV11-2|many|TRBJ1-6|-
CASSPINSPLHF
TGTGCCAGCAGCCCAATTAATTCACCCCTCCACTTT
>13|TRBV6-6|-|TRBJ2-7|-
CASSLSGRYEQYF
TGTGCCAGCAGCCTCTCAGGCAGGTACGAGCAGTACTTC